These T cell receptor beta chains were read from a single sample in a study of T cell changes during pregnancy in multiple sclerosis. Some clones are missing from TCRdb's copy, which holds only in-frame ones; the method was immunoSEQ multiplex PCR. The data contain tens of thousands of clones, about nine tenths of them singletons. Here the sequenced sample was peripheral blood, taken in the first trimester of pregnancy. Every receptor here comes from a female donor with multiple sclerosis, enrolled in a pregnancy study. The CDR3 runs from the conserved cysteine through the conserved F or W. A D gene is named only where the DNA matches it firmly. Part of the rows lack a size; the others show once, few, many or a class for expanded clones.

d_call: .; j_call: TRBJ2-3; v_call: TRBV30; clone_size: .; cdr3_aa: CAWSVWEADTQYF; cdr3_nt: TGTGCCTGGAGTGTATGGGAGGCGGATACGCAGTATTTT
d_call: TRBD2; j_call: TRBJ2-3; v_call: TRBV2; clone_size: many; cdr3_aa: CASRIGLAADTQYF; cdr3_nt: TGTGCCAGCAGAATAGGACTAGCCGCAGATACGCAGTATTTT
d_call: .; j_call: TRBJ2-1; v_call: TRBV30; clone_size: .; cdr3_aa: CAWSWGRRPNNEQFF; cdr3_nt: TGTGCCTGGAGTTGGGGGCGGAGACCGAACAATGAGCAGTTCTTC
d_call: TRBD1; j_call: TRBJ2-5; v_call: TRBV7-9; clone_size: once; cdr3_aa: CASSVEGASQETQYF; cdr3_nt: TGTGCCAGCAGCGTCGAGGGGGCAAGCCAAGAGACCCAGTACTTC
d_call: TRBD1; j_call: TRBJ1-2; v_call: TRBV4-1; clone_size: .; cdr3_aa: CASSQDPGQGAAYGYTF; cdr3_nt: TGCGCCAGCAGCCAAGATCCCGGACAGGGGGCAGCCTATGGCTACACCTTC
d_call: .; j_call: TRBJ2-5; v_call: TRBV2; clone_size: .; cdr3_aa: CASTQGWETQYF; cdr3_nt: TGTGCCAGTACCCAGGGTTGGGAGACCCAGTACTTC
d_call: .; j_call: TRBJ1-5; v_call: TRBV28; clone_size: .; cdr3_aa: CASSLEGLTHGNQPQHF; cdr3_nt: TGTGCCAGCAGTTTAGAGGGTCTGACTCATGGCAATCAGCCCCAGCATTTT
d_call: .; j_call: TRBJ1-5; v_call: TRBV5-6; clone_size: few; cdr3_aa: CASSIALGPQHF; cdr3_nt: TGTGCCAGCAGCATCGCCCTCGGGCCCCAGCATTTT
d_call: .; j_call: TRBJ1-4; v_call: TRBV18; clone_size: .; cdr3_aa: CASSPITGSTNEKLFF; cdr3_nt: TGTGCCAGCTCACCGATAACAGGGTCAACTAATGAAAAACTGTTTTTT
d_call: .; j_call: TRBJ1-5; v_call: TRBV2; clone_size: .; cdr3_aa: CASSEGSIRKPQHF; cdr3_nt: TGTGCCAGCAGTGAAGGCTCGATCAGGAAGCCCCAGCATTTT